This T cell receptor (beta chain) was identified in a study of blood T cell repertoires in COVID-19. Produced via immunoSEQ multiplex PCR; TCRdb's table is partial and in-frame only. The sample consists of 200,000 to 250,000 clones, just over 85% of them appearing once. The cohort comprised adults aged 18 to 89 years residing in under 25 US areas. The sequence was collected from a woman aged 40-49 years with acute COVID-19. The sequencing sample was made of PBMCs or T cells enriched from blood (not recorded which).

Here the CDR3 DNA reads TGTGCCAGCAGCCCAAGGCCAGGGGATGGGTGGCGAGATACGCAGTATTTT. It specifies CASSPRPGDGWRDTQYF. The rearrangement uses TRBV7-2 and TRBJ2-3, with D possibly TRBD1 on 6 matching bases. The length of the CDR3 is 17 residues. With 5 bases removed from V and 5 bases from J, the gap between germline ends came to 23 bases. Germline lookup yields CDR1 SGHTA and CDR2 FQGNSA.